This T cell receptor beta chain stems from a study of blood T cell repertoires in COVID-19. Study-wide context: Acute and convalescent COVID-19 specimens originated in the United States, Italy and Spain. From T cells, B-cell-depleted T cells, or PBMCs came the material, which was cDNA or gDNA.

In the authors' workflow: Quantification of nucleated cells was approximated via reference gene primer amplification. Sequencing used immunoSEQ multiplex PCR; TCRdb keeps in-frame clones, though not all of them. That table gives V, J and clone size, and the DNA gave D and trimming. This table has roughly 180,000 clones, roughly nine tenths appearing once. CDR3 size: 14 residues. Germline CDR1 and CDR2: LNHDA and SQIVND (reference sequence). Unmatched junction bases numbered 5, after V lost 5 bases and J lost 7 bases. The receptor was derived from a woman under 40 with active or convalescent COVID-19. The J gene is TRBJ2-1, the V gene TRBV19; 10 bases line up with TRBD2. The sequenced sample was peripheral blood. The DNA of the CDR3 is TGTGCCAGTAGTCGAGCGGGAGGGACGAATGAGCAGTTCTTC. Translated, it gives CASSRAGGTNEQFF.